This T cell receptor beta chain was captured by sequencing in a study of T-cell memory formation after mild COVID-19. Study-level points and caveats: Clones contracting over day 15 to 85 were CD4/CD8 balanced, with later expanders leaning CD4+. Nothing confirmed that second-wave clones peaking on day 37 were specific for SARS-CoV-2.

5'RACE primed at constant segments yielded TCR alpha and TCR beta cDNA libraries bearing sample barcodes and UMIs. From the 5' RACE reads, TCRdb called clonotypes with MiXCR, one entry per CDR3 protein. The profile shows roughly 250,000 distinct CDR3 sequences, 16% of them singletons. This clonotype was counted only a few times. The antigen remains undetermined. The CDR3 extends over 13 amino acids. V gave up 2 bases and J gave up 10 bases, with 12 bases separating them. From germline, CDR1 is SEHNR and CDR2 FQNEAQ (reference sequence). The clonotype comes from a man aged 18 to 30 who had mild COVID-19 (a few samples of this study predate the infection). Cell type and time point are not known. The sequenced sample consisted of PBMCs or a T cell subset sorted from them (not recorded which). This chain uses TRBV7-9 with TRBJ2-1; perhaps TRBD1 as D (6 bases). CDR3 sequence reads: CASSLPRGYEQFF. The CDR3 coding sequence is TGTGCCAGCAGCTTACCCAGGGGTTACGAGCAGTTCTTC.